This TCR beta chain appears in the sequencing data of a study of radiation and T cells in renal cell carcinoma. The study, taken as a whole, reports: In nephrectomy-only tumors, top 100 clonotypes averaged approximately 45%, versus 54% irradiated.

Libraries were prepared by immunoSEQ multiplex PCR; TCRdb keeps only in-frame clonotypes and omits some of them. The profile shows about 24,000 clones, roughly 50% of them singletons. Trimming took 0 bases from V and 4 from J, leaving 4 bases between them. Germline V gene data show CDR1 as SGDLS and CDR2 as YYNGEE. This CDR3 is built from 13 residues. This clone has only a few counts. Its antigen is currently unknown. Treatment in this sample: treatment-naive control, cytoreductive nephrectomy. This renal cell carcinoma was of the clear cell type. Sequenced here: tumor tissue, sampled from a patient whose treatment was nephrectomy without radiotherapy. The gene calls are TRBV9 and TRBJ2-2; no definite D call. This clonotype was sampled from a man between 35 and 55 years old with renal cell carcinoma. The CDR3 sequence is CASSVARTGELFF. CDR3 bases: TGTGCCAGCAGCGTAGCCCGCACCGGGGAGCTGTTTTTT.